A single sample gave rise to the 15 T cell receptor beta chains below, sequenced in a study of cytomegalovirus exposure and HLA in healthy donors. Produced via immunoSEQ multiplex PCR; TCRdb's table is partial and in-frame only. The sample contains 220,000 or so clones, under 95% of which appear only once. Sequenced input: PBMCs. The receptor source for this set is a young woman in good health and CMV-seronegative.

The chain combines TRBV10-3 with TRBJ1-1; no firm D call. V lost 3 bases, J lost 5 bases, and 7 bases lay in between. The germline CDR1 and CDR2 sequences are ENHRY and SYGVKD. The CDR3 totals 12 residues. The CDR3 coding sequence is TGTGCCATCAGTGAAGGGAGGACTGAAGCTTTCTTT. The encoded protein is CAISEGRTEAFF.

The chain uses TRBV7-6 and TRBJ1-5, with unresolved D. Germline V gives CDR1 SGHVS, CDR2 FNYEAQ. This CDR3 has 14 residues. Trimming removed 3 bases at V and 6 bases at J, with 12 bases between. Here the CDR3 DNA reads TGTGCCAGCAGCTTGCCGGGGTATGGTCAGCCCCAGCATTTT. The encoded protein is CASSLPGYGQPQHF.

The chain recombines TRBV13 with TRBJ2-7; 7 bases fit TRBD1. This CDR3 is 14 amino acids long. J was trimmed by 6 bases and V by 3 bases; bases with no gene match: 8. Germline V CDR1 and CDR2: PRHDT, FYEKMQ (reference sequence). The CDR3 coding sequence is TGTGCCAGCAGCTTTCTCACAGGGGTCGGCGAGCAGTACTTC. Residues: CASSFLTGVGEQYF.

This chain uses TRBV6-5 with TRBJ1-5; TRBD1 is a possible D gene (6 bases). The V end lost 5 bases, the J end lost 3 bases, and 8 bases lay between the germline ends. Looked up from germline, CDR1 is MNHEY and CDR2 is SVGAGI. This CDR3 region has 13 residues. The CDR3 region is CASSGQINQPQHF. CDR3 DNA: TGTGCCAGCAGTGGACAGATCAATCAGCCCCAGCATTTT.

The gene calls are TRBV10-3 and TRBJ1-2; TRBD1 matches at 9 bases. The germline V gene encodes CDR1 ENHRY and CDR2 SYGVKD. CDR3 length: 17 residues. The ends lost 6 bases at V and 7 bases at J; junction bases unmatched: 18. The DNA for the CDR3 is TGTGCCATCAGGAAGCCCTTCCCGGGACAGGGCTACGGTGGCTACACCTTC. Translated: CAIRKPFPGQGYGGYTF.

CDR3 bases: TGTGCCAGCAGCTACCGACTAGCGGGAGGTCGGGAGCAGTACTTC. Translation: CASSYRLAGGREQYF. The rearrangement uses TRBV7-6 and TRBJ2-7, with 13 bases fitting TRBD2. The germline V gene has CDR1 SGHVS and CDR2 FNYEAQ. Trimming cost V 4 bases and J 7 bases; bases outside gene matches: 7. This CDR3 has 15 amino acids.

V gene TRBV11-1 combines with J gene TRBJ1-1; 7 positions match TRBD1. The CDR3 covers 14 residues. V was clipped by 3 bases and J by 3 bases; unmatched bases: 4. Germline V gene data show CDR1 as SGHAT and CDR2 as FQDESV (reference sequence). The CDR3 sequence is CASSFDRADTEAFF. CDR3 coding DNA: TGTGCCAGCAGCTTTGACAGGGCGGACACTGAAGCTTTCTTT. The variable domain in full, completed from reference TRBV11-1 and TRBJ1-1, reads EAEVAQSPRYKITEKSQAVAFWCDPISGHATLYWYRQILGQGPELLVQFQDESVVDDSQLPKDRFSAERLKGVDSTLKIQPAELGDSAMYLCASSFDRADTEAFFGQGTRLTVV.

The rearrangement links TRBV30 to TRBJ2-2, with 7 bases aligning to TRBD2. This CDR3 is built from 14 residues. After removal of 0 bases from V and 3 bases from J, the junction contained 1 base not matched to a gene. Germline CDR1 is GTSNPN and CDR2 is SVGIG (reference sequence). For the CDR3, the DNA is TGTGCCTGGAGTGTAGCGGGGTACACCGGGGAGCTGTTTTTT. Amino acid sequence: CAWSVAGYTGELFF.

This rearrangement joins TRBV30 to TRBJ1-4, with D possibly being TRBD1 (5 bases). The length of the CDR3 is 14 residues. Germline values: CDR1 GTSNPN, CDR2 SVGIG (reference sequence). Trimming cost V 3 bases and J 8 bases, with 16 bases left between them. CDR3 nucleotides: TGTGCCTGGAGCCAAGGCCCTCGGGGGGAAAAACTGTTTTTT. Protein product: CAWSQGPRGEKLFF.

Turning to this clone: One end of the junction fails to match germline, which may point to a read error. CDR3: CASSFIQGQDRNF. The CDR3 coding sequence is TGTGCCAGTAGTTTTATCCAGGGACAGGACCGGAATTTT. The genes are TRBV19 and TRBJ2-3; 8 positions agree with TRBD1. Germline CDR1 and CDR2: LNHDA and SQIVND (reference sequence). The CDR3 is 13 residues long.

This chain uses TRBV5-1 with TRBJ1-2; weak D call: TRBD1 (6 bases). V gave up 1 base and J gave up 3 bases, with 10 bases separating them. The CDR3 contains 14 residues. Germline V gives CDR1 SGHRS, CDR2 YFSETQ. The CDR3 DNA follows: TGCGCCAGCAGCTTGAACAGGGAGTACTATGGCTACACCTTC. This translates into CASSLNREYYGYTF.

The chain's CDR3 is CASSGGVLGTDTQYF. The CDR3, as DNA: TGTGCCAGCAGTGGCGGGGTCTTGGGCACAGATACGCAGTATTTT. The rearrangement links TRBV6-5 to TRBJ2-3; a weak D match, TRBD2 (6 bases). Germline loops: CDR1 MNHEY, CDR2 SVGAGI. V lost 5 bases, J lost 1 base, and 13 bases lay in between. The CDR3 consists of 15 residues.

This chain joins TRBV9 and TRBJ2-5; D is perhaps TRBD2 (5 bases). The V gene lost 4 bases and the J gene lost 4 bases, with 14 bases spanning the gap. Germline CDR1 reads SGDLS; CDR2 reads YYNGEE. The CDR3 consists of 14 residues. The CDR3 loop reads CASSPSGLGETQYF. CDR3 nucleotides: TGTGCCAGCAGCCCCAGTGGACTGGGAGAGACCCAGTACTTC.

V gene TRBV5-1 combines with J gene TRBJ2-7; TRBD2 aligns across 11 bases. Germline CDR1 is SGHRS and CDR2 is YFSETQ. The junction had 5 bases not matched to a gene; V was cut back by 1 base and J by 5 bases. The CDR3 extends over 15 amino acids. CDR3 sequence (DNA): TGCGCCAGCAGCTTGCGGGGACTAGCGGCTGACGAGCAGTACTTC. It translates to CASSLRGLAADEQYF.

A single count supports this clone. The chain has TRBV5-1 and TRBJ2-1, with no clear D. Germline V gives CDR1 SGHRS, CDR2 YFSETQ. Trimming left V 0 bases short and J 1 base short, with 5 bases between. The CDR3 is 14 residues long. The CDR3 loop is CASSLVRSYNEQFF. CDR3 nucleotides: TGCGCCAGCAGCTTGGTGAGGTCCTACAATGAGCAGTTCTTC.